Shown below are 16 T cell receptor beta chains from a single sample sequenced in a study of cytomegalovirus exposure and HLA in healthy donors. Profiled with immunoSEQ multiplex PCR; TCRdb holds only in-frame clones, not every one. The data contain some 170,000 clones, about 86% of them singletons. Source material: PBMCs. The receptors come from a woman between 18 and 30 years old in good health and CMV-seronegative.

The V call is TRBV10-2, the J call TRBJ1-2; TRBD1 might be the D (5 bases). The germline V and J ends were trimmed by 8 bases and 6 bases, with 16 bases remaining between them. The germline V gene has CDR1 WSHSY and CDR2 SAAADI. The CDR3 totals 13 residues. The CDR3 nucleotides are TGCGCCAGCGGGGGGGGTGGGTTTGATGGCTACACCTTC. It codes for CASGGGGFDGYTF.

This rearrangement joins TRBV10-3 to TRBJ2-7; 7 bases are shared with TRBD2. Germline V lookup: CDR1 ENHRY, CDR2 SYGVKD. This CDR3 spans 15 amino acids. V lost 0 bases, J lost 0 bases, and 2 bases stayed unmatched. CDR3 region: CAISESSSGSYEQYF. The CDR3 nucleotides read TGTGCCATCAGTGAGTCGTCTAGCGGCTCCTACGAGCAGTACTTC.

The chain recombines TRBV2 with TRBJ2-1; 7 bases are a match to TRBD1. V lost 6 bases to trimming and J lost 7 bases; unmatched junction nucleotides: 12. The CDR3 spans 15 residues. Germline-derived CDR1 and CDR2 are SNHLY and FYNNEI. As DNA, the CDR3 is TGTGCCAGCAGCGAACAAGACAGGGCTGGGAATGAGCAGTTCTTC. Amino acids: CASSEQDRAGNEQFF. The full variable domain, in which reference TRBV2 and TRBJ2-1 provide the parts outside the CDR3, is EPEVTQTPSHQVTQMGQEVILRCVPISNHLYFYWYRQILGQKVEFLVSFYNNEISEKSEIFDDQFSVERPDGSNFTLKIRSTKLEDSAMYFCASSEQDRAGNEQFFGPGTRLTVL.

The rearrangement uses TRBV10-2 and TRBJ1-5; D is uncertain. The V end lost 2 bases, the J end lost 4 bases, and 9 bases lay between the germline ends. CDR1 and CDR2 (germline): WSHSY, SAAADI. The CDR3 has 14 residues. The CDR3 region is CASSEVSLNQPQHF. DNA of the CDR3: TGCGCCAGCAGTGAGGTGTCACTGAATCAGCCCCAGCATTTT.

Only a few counts were recorded for this clone. The V and J genes are TRBV25-1 and TRBJ2-7; 7 bases line up with TRBD1. V shed 8 bases and J 3 bases; nucleotides not matched to a gene: 13. The CDR3 length is 15 residues. Per the germline V gene, CDR1 is MGHDK and CDR2 is SYGVNS. This chain's CDR3 is CASGPRTGYYYEQYF. In DNA, the CDR3 is TGTGCCAGCGGGCCCAGGACAGGTTATTACTACGAGCAGTACTTC.

This clone was seen a few times. J is TRBJ1-6 and V is TRBV6-1, with 8 bases lining up with TRBD1. Unmatched junction bases numbered 6, after V lost 7 bases and J lost 7 bases. The germline CDR1 and CDR2 sequences are MNHNS and SASEGT. The CDR3 is made up of 14 amino acids. The CDR3, as DNA: TGTGCCAGCATAGGACAGGGTCGCAATTCACCCCTCCACTTT. The encoded protein is CASIGQGRNSPLHF.

The chain carries TRBV19 and TRBJ2-1, with D uncertain. Trimming cost V 3 bases and J 4 bases, with 10 bases left between them. The CDR3 contains 14 residues. Germline lookup yields CDR1 LNHDA and CDR2 SQIVND (reference sequence). CDR3 residues: CASSMGSPYNEQFF. Here the CDR3 DNA reads TGTGCCAGTAGTATGGGCAGCCCATACAATGAGCAGTTCTTC. The whole variable domain, filled in from reference TRBV19 and TRBJ2-1, reads DGGITQSPKYLFRKEGQNVTLSCEQNLNHDAMYWYRQDPGQGLRLIYYSQIVNDFQKGDIAEGYSVSREKKESFPLTVTSAQKNPTAFYLCASSMGSPYNEQFFGPGTRLTVL.

The V gene is TRBV25-1, the J gene TRBJ2-3; tentatively, D is TRBD1 (6 bases). The CDR3 is 15 residues long. The germline CDR1 and CDR2 sequences are MGHDK and SYGVNS. The V end was cut by 3 bases, the J end by 0 bases, with 10 bases between. The CDR3 loop reads CASSDWTESTDTQYF. CDR3 sequence (DNA): TGTGCCAGCAGTGATTGGACAGAAAGCACAGATACGCAGTATTTT.

V gene TRBV4-1 combines with J gene TRBJ2-1, with 8 positions matching TRBD2. Germline assignment: CDR1 MGHRA and CDR2 YSYEKL. V was clipped by 4 bases and J by 2 bases; unmatched bases: 7. The CDR3 length is 16 residues. Written as DNA, the CDR3 is TGCGCCAGCAGCCTAAGGCCGGGGGGGACCTACAATGAGCAGTTCTTC. Its translation is CASSLRPGGTYNEQFF.

The chain has TRBV27 and TRBJ2-5; TRBD2 is a possible D gene (5 bases). The CDR3 runs to 17 residues. V lost 2 bases and J 5 bases, leaving 21 bases between the germline ends. CDR1 and CDR2 (germline): MNHEY, SMNVEV (reference sequence). In DNA, the CDR3 is TGTGCCAGCAGTTTAATCTCGGGGTCGGCTGGGTTGGAGACCCAGTACTTC. Translated: CASSLISGSAGLETQYF.

This clone was observed a single time. The rearrangement joins TRBV6-6 to TRBJ2-7; 9 nucleotides agree with TRBD2. J gave up 2 bases and V 6 bases, and 5 bases lay outside the gene matches. The CDR3 runs 14 residues. CDR1 is MNHNY, CDR2 SVGAGI, per germline (reference sequence). CDR3 residues: CASSRLAGTYEQYF. The CDR3 DNA is TGTGCCAGCAGCCGGCTAGCGGGAACCTACGAGCAGTACTTC.

The table lists this clone with a few counts. V and J are TRBV5-1 and TRBJ1-2; D uncertain. V gave up 4 bases and J gave up 2 bases, with 12 bases separating them. This CDR3 is built from 14 residues. Germline assignment: CDR1 SGHRS and CDR2 YFSETQ. CDR3 coding DNA: TGCGCCAGCAGCCCCGAACAGAAGAACTATGGCTACACCTTC. Translated, it gives CASSPEQKNYGYTF. The full variable domain, its missing parts supplied by reference TRBV5-1 and TRBJ1-2, is KAGVTQTPRYLIKTRGQQVTLSCSPISGHRSVSWYQQTPGQGLQFLFEYFSETQRNKGNFPGRFSGRQFSNSRSEMNVSTLELGDSALYLCASSPEQKNYGYTFGSGTRLTVV.

This chain joins TRBV19 and TRBJ2-7; 13 bases align to TRBD2. Germline CDR1 LNHDA, CDR2 SQIVND (reference sequence). After removal of 5 bases from V and 2 bases from J, the junction contained 3 bases not matched to a gene. The CDR3 totals 15 residues. CDR3 nucleotide sequence: TGTGCCAGTAGTTCCGGACTAGCGGGAGCCTACGAGCAGTACTTC. It yields the protein CASSSGLAGAYEQYF.

The chain carries TRBV5-1 and TRBJ1-2; D not resolved. The V end lost 4 bases, the J end lost 1 base, and 14 bases lay between the germline ends. Germline CDR1 SGHRS, CDR2 YFSETQ. The CDR3 covers 15 residues. The CDR3: CASSPGLSVNYGYTF. Here the CDR3 DNA reads TGCGCCAGCAGCCCTGGCCTCTCCGTTAACTATGGCTACACCTTC.

V usage is TRBV29-1 and J usage is TRBJ2-6; 7 nucleotides align to TRBD1. Germline CDR1 is SQVTM and CDR2 is ANQGSEA. J was trimmed by 3 bases and V by 6 bases; bases with no gene match: 14. There are 17 residues in the CDR3. The CDR3 sequence is CSVWEIIQGSGANVLTF. The CDR3 nucleotides read TGCAGCGTGTGGGAGATAATACAGGGGAGTGGGGCCAACGTCCTGACTTTC.

V and J are TRBV10-3 and TRBJ1-2; D is undetermined. V was pared by 3 bases and J by 4 bases, with 6 bases between. Germline assignment: CDR1 ENHRY and CDR2 SYGVKD. The CDR3 sequence is 12 residues long. CDR3 amino acids: CAISETGYGYTF. The CDR3 DNA reads as TGTGCCATCAGTGAAACGGGCTATGGCTACACCTTC.